The 9 T cell receptor beta chains in this list originate from one sample, sequenced in a study of low-dose radiotherapy and immunotherapy resistance in tumors. The sample's time point: after trial treatment. Treatment: LDRT plus nivolumab, ipilimumab, low-dose cyclophosphamide and aspirin (RACIN trial). First-strand cDNA used TRAV- and TRBV-specific primers, covering alpha and beta chains. Over around 19 PCR cycles, TCRs were amplified from a constant-region primer and V-primer adapter. One entry per CDR3 protein, called by TCRdb with MiXCR from the reads. Found here are 40,000 or so distinct CDR3 sequences, less than 30% of them singletons; the top ten hold roughly 9.1%. The sequencing here drew on PBMCs, taken after low-dose radiotherapy plus immunotherapy. The receptors here all came from a male donor with prostate cancer.

Points on this clonotype: Compared with germline, one end of the junction differs, possibly owing to a read error. This chain links TRBV6-6 with TRBJ2-7; weak D call: TRBD2 (6 bases). The CDR3 has 17 amino acids. CDR1 and CDR2 from the germline V gene are MNHNY and SVGAGI (reference sequence). CDR3 coding DNA: TGTGCCAACAGTTACGGACCGGGAGCCTCGAGCTCCTACGAGCAGTACTTC. Residues: CANSYGPGASSSYEQYF.

This clonotype was recorded many times. V and J are TRBV23-1 and TRBJ2-3; the match to TRBD1 covers 8 bases. TRBV23-1 is identified as an open reading frame with a role that is uncertain. The length of the CDR3 is 15 residues. V shed 4 bases, J shed 1 base, and the junction held 4 bases outside the gene matches. The CDR3 sequence is CASSPPGQGTDTQYF. The CDR3, as DNA: TGCGCCAGCAGTCCTCCGGGACAGGGCACAGATACGCAGTATTTT.

Ten or more counts support this clonotype. The chain employs TRBV3-1 and TRBJ2-5; no reliable D call. The CDR3 consists of 13 residues. V shed 3 bases and J shed 3 bases, with 8 bases lying between them. From germline, CDR1 is LGHDT and CDR2 YNNKEL (reference sequence). The CDR3 loop reads CASSHRRKETQYF. The CDR3 DNA is TGTGCCAGCAGCCATCGTAGAAAAGAGACCCAGTACTTC.

This clonotype was found many times. This chain joins TRBV20-1 and TRBJ2-7; TRBD2 aligns across 14 bases. Germline CDR1 DFQATT, CDR2 SNEGSKA (reference sequence). This CDR3 region has 15 residues. With 4 bases clipped from V and 5 bases from J, the junction kept 7 bases outside the gene matches. This CDR3 reads CSANGLAGGKNEQYF. The DNA of the CDR3 is TGCAGTGCTAACGGACTAGCGGGAGGAAAGAACGAGCAGTACTTC.

This clonotype has a count of ten or more. This chain connects TRBV10-1 to TRBJ2-3; no clear D gene. The germline V gene encodes CDR1 WNHNN and CDR2 SYGVQD (reference sequence). The CDR3 covers 11 residues. The V gene lost 6 bases and the J gene lost 3 bases, with 4 bases spanning the gap. In nucleotides, the CDR3 is TGCGCCAGCAGCCAGACAGATACGCAGTATTTT. Amino acid sequence: CASSQTDTQYF.

The chain employs TRBV23-1 and TRBJ2-1; the match to TRBD1 covers 8 bases. TRBV23-1 counts as an open reading frame of uncertain function. This CDR3 has 15 amino acids. V was pared by 3 bases and J by 8 bases, with 9 bases of the junction left unmatched. The chain's CDR3 is CASSHRVRGRDEQFF. The CDR3 DNA is TGCGCCAGCAGTCACCGGGTCAGGGGGCGTGATGAGCAGTTCTTC.

This clonotype was seen repeatedly, ten times or more. The J gene is TRBJ1-1, the V gene TRBV30; D unresolved. CDR3 length: 11 residues. Germline assignment: CDR1 GTSNPN and CDR2 SVGIG (reference sequence). Trimming shortened V by 5 bases and J by 5 bases, and 9 bases separated the two germline ends. As DNA, the CDR3 is TGTGCCTGGGAACGGGGTACTGAAGCTTTCTTT. Translated, it gives CAWERGTEAFF.

About this clonotype itself: A far larger clone is one nucleotide away, so this likely arose from a read error. The conserved final phenylalanine or tryptophan is absent from the CDR3, which likely points to a read error. V and J are TRBV6-1 and TRBJ2-5, with D uncertain. V shed 5 bases and J shed 4 bases, with 5 bases lying between them. CDR3 length: 11 amino acids. Germline V gene data show CDR1 as MNHNS and CDR2 as SASEGT. CDR3 in DNA: TGTGCCAGCAGTTACGGAGAGACCCAGTACATC. This codes for CASSYGETQYI.

There are many counts of this clonotype. The genes are TRBV9 and TRBJ2-3; 13 positions agree with TRBD2. V shed 0 bases and J 2 bases; nucleotides not matched to a gene: 9. The CDR3 extends over 19 amino acids. The V gene's germline CDR1 is SGDLS and CDR2 YYNGEE. CDR3 DNA: TGTGCCAGCAGCGTAGCGACTAGCGGGGGGTCCCTCCCCACAGATACGCAGTATTTT. Translating gives CASSVATSGGSLPTDTQYF. The variable domain in full, completed from reference TRBV9 and TRBJ2-3, reads DSGVTQTPKHLITATGQRVTLRCSPRSGDLSVYWYQQSLDQGLQFLIQYYNGEERAKGNILERFSAQQFPDLHSELNLSSLELGDSALYFCASSVATSGGSLPTDTQYFGPGTRLTVL.